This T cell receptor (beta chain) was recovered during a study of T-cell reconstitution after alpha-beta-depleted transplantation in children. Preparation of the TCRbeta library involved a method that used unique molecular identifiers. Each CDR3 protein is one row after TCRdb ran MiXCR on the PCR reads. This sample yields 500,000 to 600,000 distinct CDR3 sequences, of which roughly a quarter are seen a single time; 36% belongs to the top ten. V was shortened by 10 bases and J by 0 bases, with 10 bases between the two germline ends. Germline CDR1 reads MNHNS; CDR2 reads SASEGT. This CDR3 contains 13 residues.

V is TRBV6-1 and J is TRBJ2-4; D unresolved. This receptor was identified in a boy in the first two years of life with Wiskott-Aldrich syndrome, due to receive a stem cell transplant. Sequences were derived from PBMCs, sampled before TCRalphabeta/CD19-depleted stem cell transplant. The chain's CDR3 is CATMGLAKNIQYF. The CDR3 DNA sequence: TGTGCCACAATGGGGTTAGCCAAAAACATTCAGTACTTC.